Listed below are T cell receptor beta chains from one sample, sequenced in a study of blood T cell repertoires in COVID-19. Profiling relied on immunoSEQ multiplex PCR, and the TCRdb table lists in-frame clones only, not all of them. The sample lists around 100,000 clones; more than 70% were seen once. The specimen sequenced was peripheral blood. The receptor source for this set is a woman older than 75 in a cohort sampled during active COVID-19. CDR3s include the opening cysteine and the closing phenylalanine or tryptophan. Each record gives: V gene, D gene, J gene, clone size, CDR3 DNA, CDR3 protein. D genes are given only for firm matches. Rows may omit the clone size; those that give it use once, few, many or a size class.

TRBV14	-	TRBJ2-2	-	TGTGCCAGCAGCCAAGGGACAGCCGGGGAGCTGTTTTTT	CASSQGTAGELFF
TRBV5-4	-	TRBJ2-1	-	TGTGCCAGCAGCTTGGGACAGGCCACCTACAATGAGCAGTTCTTC	CASSLGQATYNEQFF
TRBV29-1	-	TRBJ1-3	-	TGCAGCGTTGAGTCCAACTCAGGAGGAAACACCATATATTTT	CSVESNSGGNTIYF
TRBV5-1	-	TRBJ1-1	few	TGCGCCAGCAGCTTGGCTTCGGGGGGCACTGAAGCTTTCTTT	CASSLASGGTEAFF
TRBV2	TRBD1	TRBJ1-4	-	TGTGCCAGCAGAACTACAGGGGGCGGAATAGAAAAACTGTTTTTT	CASRTTGGGIEKLFF
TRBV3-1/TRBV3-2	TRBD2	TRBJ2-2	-	TGTGCCAGCAGCCAAGGGCTAGCGGGGGGAACAAACACCGGGGAGCTGTTTTTT	CASSQGLAGGTNTGELFF
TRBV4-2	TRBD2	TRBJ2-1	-	TGTGCCAGCAGCCAAGGCCGTAGCGGGGGGGCCATGAGCTCCTACAATGAGCAGTTCTTC	CASSQGRSGGAMSSYNEQFF
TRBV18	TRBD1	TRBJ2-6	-	TGTGCCAGCTCACTCGGGACAGGAAGCTCTGGGGCCAACGTCCTGACTTTC	CASSLGTGSSGANVLTF
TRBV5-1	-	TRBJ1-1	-	TGCGCCAGCAGCTTGGGAGACACTGAAGCTTTCTTT	CASSLGDTEAFF
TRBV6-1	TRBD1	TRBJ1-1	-	TGTGCCAGCAGTGGGACAGGGGGCAGGACCATGAACACTGAAGCTTTCTTT	CASSGTGGRTMNTEAFF
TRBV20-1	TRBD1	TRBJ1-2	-	TGCAGTGCTAGTATCTCCTCCGGGACAGACTATGGCTACACCTTC	CSASISSGTDYGYTF
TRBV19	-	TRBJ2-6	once	TGTGCCAGTAGTCCACTATACTCTGGGGCCAACGTCCTGACTTTC	CASSPLYSGANVLTF
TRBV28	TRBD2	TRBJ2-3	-	TGTGCCAGCAGAACCCTCGCTAGCGGGAGGGAAGAAAGGGATACGCAGTATTTT	CASRTLASGREERDTQYF
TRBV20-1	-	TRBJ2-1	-	TGCAGTGCTACAAACAATGAGCAGTTCTTC	CSATNNEQFF
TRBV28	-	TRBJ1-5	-	TGTGCCAGCAGTTCCTCGGCGGGCTATGACCAGCCCCAGCATTTT	CASSSSAGYDQPQHF
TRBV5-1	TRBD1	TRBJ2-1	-	TGCGCCAGCAGCTTGGCCGGACAGGGAACCTACAATGAGCAGTTCTTC	CASSLAGQGTYNEQFF
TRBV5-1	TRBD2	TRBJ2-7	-	TGCGCCAGCAGCTTGTCGACTAGCGGCTACGAGCAGTACTTC	CASSLSTSGYEQYF
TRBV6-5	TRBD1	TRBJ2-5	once	TGTGCCAGCACCGACAGGGGGAAGACCCAGTACTTC	CASTDRGKTQYF
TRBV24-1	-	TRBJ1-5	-	TGTGCCACCAGTGATAACCAGGCAAACCAGCCCCAGCATTTT	CATSDNQANQPQHF
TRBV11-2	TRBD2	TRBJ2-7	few	TGTGCCAGCAGCCGTATAGCGGGGGGTTCCTACGAGCAGTACTTC	CASSRIAGGSYEQYF
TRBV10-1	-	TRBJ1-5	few	TGCGCCAGCAGTGAGTCGAGAGGGAGGGCCTATGACAATCAGCCCCAGCATTTT	CASSESRGRAYDNQPQHF
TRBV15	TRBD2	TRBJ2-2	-	TGTGCCACCAGTCCTAGCGGGTCGAACACCGGGGAGCTGTTTTTT	CATSPSGSNTGELFF
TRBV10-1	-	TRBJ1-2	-	TGCGCCAGCAGTAACACAGGGAGCGGCTACACCTTC	CASSNTGSGYTF
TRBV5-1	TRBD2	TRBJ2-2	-	TGCGCCAGCAGCTTGGTGACTAGCGGGGACGGGGAGCTGTTTTTT	CASSLVTSGDGELFF
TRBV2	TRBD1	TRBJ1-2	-	TGTGCCAGCAGTCCATCACGACAGGGGGGGCTCTATGGCTACACCTTC	CASSPSRQGGLYGYTF
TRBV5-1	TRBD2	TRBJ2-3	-	TGCGCCAACCGACTAGCGGGGCCCGGGGATACGCAGTATTTT	CANRLAGPGDTQYF
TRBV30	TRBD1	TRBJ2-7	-	TGTGCCTGGAGTCGCGGACAGGGGGTGTACGAGCAGTACTTC	CAWSRGQGVYEQYF
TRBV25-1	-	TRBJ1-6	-	TGTGCCAGCAGTGCCCAACTTTCCAATAATTCACCCCTCCACTTT	CASSAQLSNNSPLHF
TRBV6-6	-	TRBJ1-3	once	TGTGCCAGCAGCCTCCCGGACTGGAAAGGCACCATATATTTT	CASSLPDWKGTIYF
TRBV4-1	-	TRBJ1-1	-	TGCGCCAGCAGCCAAGCGGTTGTCGGGGGTACTGAAGCTTTCTTT	CASSQAVVGGTEAFF
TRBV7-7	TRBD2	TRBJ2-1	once	TGTGCTAGCATCTCCGGGACTAGCGGGAAGTATAGCTCCTACAATGAGCAGTTCTTC	CASISGTSGKYSSYNEQFF
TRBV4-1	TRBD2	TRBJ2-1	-	TGCGCCAGCAGCCAAAACTTAGCGGGGACGTCCTACAATGAGCAGTTCTTC	CASSQNLAGTSYNEQFF
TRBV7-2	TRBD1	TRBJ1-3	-	TGTGCCAGCAGCTCCTCGGGACAGGAGGGAAACACCATATATTTT	CASSSSGQEGNTIYF
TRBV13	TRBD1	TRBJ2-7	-	TGTGCCAGCAGCTTAGGCCAAGGACAGGGCATCTACGAGCAGTACTTC	CASSLGQGQGIYEQYF
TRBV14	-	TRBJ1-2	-	TGTGCCAGCAGCCCTCTCTCTAGAGAACTCTATGGCTACACCTTC	CASSPLSRELYGYTF
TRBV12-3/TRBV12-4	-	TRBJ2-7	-	TGTGCCAGCAGCCTAGACAGTCGGTACGAGCAGTACTTC	CASSLDSRYEQYF
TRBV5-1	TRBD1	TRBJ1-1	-	TGCGCCAGCAGCTTGGGGACAGGGTCTACGCTTGCGACTGAAGCTTTCTTT	CASSLGTGSTLATEAFF
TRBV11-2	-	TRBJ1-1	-	TGTGCCAGCAGCTTATTACGGGGCACTGAAGCTTTCTTT	CASSLLRGTEAFF
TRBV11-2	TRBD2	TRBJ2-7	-	TGTGCCAGCAGCTCCATTAGCGGGCTTTCGACCTACGAGCAGTACTTC	CASSSISGLSTYEQYF
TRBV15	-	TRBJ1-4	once	TGTGCCACCAGCAGAGGGGGAGGGGGAACGTTTAGTGAAAAACTGTTTTTT	CATSRGGGGTFSEKLFF
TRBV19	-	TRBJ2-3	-	TGTGCCACTGGGGCAGGATACTCCACAGATACGCAGTATTTT	CATGAGYSTDTQYF
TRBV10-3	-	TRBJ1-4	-	TGTGCCATCAGAGCTGGGAGGGGAGCAAATGAAAAACTGTTTTTT	CAIRAGRGANEKLFF
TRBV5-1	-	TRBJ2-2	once	TGCGCCAGCAGTCGAAGGGCGACAGCGAACACCGGGGAGCTGTTTTTT	CASSRRATANTGELFF
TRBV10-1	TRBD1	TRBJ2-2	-	TGCGCCAGCACCCCTCGGACAGGGCCCGGGGAGCTGTTTTTT	CASTPRTGPGELFF
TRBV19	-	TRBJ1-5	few	TGTGCCAGTAGTCCAACAGGGACCAATCAGCCCCAGCATTTT	CASSPTGTNQPQHF
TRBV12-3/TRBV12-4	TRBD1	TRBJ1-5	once	TGTGCCAGCAGTTTTGAGGACAGGGGCCAGCATTTT	CASSFEDRGQHF
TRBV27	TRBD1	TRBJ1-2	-	TGTGCCATCCGAGGGGGCTGGGGTGGCTACACCTTC	CAIRGGWGGYTF
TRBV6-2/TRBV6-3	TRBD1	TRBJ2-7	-	TGTGCCAGCAGTTACTCCCCGGGACAGGGTACCTACGAGCAGTACTTC	CASSYSPGQGTYEQYF
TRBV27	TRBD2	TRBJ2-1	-	TGTGCCAGCAGTCTGGGACTAGCGGGAGTAAAGCAGTTCTTC	CASSLGLAGVKQFF
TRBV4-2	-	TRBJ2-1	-	TGTGCCAGCAGCTACCACGCGCTAGTGTCCAATGAGCAGTTCTTC	CASSYHALVSNEQFF
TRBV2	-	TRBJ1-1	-	TGTGCCAGCGAGCGAGGCGAACTAAATGAAGCTTTCTTT	CASERGELNEAFF